One sample yielded the 16 T cell receptor beta chains listed below, sequenced in a study of metastatic and nonmetastatic thyroid tumors. TCRdb recomputed clones from the PCR reads via MiXCR. The repertoire holds tens of thousands of clones, 12% seen once, with roughly 10% in the top ten. Each patient went into thyroid surgery without having received any treatment. Input material: blood. Receptors originate from a female donor with papillary thyroid cancer or a benign thyroid nodule (not recorded which). Some clones in this sample may be carry-over from other donors' samples.

About this clone: A much larger clone lies a single base off, so this may be a read error. The chain employs TRBV9 and TRBJ2-5; possible D gene TRBD2, 6 bases. V shed 4 bases and J shed 3 bases, with 13 bases lying between them. Germline loops: CDR1 SGDLS, CDR2 YYNGEE. This CDR3 spans 14 amino acids. As DNA, the CDR3 is TGTGCCAGCAGCCTCGCGCGGGGAGAAGAGACCCAGTACTTC. It encodes CASSLARGEETQYF. The full variable domain, with the rest looked up from reference TRBV9 and TRBJ2-5, is DSGVTQTPKHLITATGQRVTLRCSPRSGDLSVYWYQQSLDQGLQFLIQYYNGEERAKGNILERFSAQQFPDLHSELNLSSLELGDSALYFCASSLARGEETQYFGPGTRLLVL.

As for this clone: A read error may explain this, as a much larger clone is one base away. In the same sample, other DNA sequences code for this CDR3. The chain couples TRBV7-9 to TRBJ1-6; perhaps TRBD1 as D (5 bases). The germline V gene has CDR1 SEHNR and CDR2 FQNEAQ (reference sequence). Trimming shortened V by 5 bases and J by 10 bases, and 9 bases separated the two germline ends. The CDR3 has 12 residues. The CDR3 protein is CASSQQGSPLHF. The CDR3, as DNA: TGTGCCAGCAGCCAGCAGGGCTCACCCCTCCACTTT.

This clone showed up many times. The chain uses TRBV20-1 and TRBJ2-5; D is possibly TRBD1 (5 bases). Germline V gene sequence: CDR1 DFQATT, CDR2 SNEGSKA (reference sequence). V was pared by 7 bases and J by 1 base, with 7 bases between. The CDR3 consists of 11 residues. CDR3 DNA sequence: TGCAGTGGGGGCAGCCAAGAGACCCAGTACTTC. Its translation: CSGGSQETQYF.

This clone was recorded many times. The rearrangement links TRBV2 to TRBJ2-2; D gene unclear. V gave up 2 bases and J gave up 2 bases, with 6 bases separating them. The CDR3 is 14 residues long. Germline V gene sequence: CDR1 SNHLY, CDR2 FYNNEI. CDR3 nucleotides: TGTGCCAGCAGTGAAATCAGTAACACCGGGGAGCTGTTTTTT. The encoded protein is CASSEISNTGELFF.

This clone was detected many times. The V and J genes are TRBV20-1 and TRBJ2-1; perhaps TRBD1 as D (5 bases). This CDR3 has 14 residues. Trimming took off 3 bases at V and 4 bases at J, with 13 bases between the two ends. The germline V gene has CDR1 DFQATT and CDR2 SNEGSKA (reference sequence). The DNA of the CDR3 is TGCAGTGCTAGGGGCAGGGATGTTTACAATGAGCAGTTCTTC. Its protein is CSARGRDVYNEQFF.

This clone was detected ten times or more. V usage is TRBV7-2 and J usage is TRBJ2-7, with unresolved D. Germline CDR1 reads SGHTA; CDR2 reads FQGNSA. This CDR3 has 15 residues. The V end lost 1 base, the J end lost 5 bases, and 15 bases lay between the germline ends. CDR3 bases: TGTGCCAGCAGCTTAGTGGGTAGTATTGAAAACGAGCAGTACTTC. This encodes CASSLVGSIENEQYF.

The sample holds many counts of this clone. V is TRBV6-2 or TRBV6-3 and J is TRBJ2-1; the D is unclear. Trimming shortened V by 7 bases and J by 2 bases, and 12 bases separated the two germline ends. The germline V gene encodes CDR1 MNHEY and CDR2 SVGEGT. This CDR3 spans 14 amino acids. This CDR3 reads CASTLDGTYNEQFF. CDR3 bases: TGTGCCAGCACCCTAGATGGAACCTACAATGAGCAGTTCTTC.

This clone came up many times. The chain combines TRBV7-3 with TRBJ1-1; D is unresolved. This CDR3 region has 14 residues. CDR1 and CDR2 (germline): SGHTA, FQGTGA. Deletions cut 2 bases from V and 1 base from J, with 8 bases between. The CDR3 DNA reads TGTGCCAGCAGCTTAGGAGAAGGGAACACTGAAGCTTTCTTT. This gives the protein CASSLGEGNTEAFF.

Ten or more counts support this clone. In nucleotides, the CDR3 is TGTGCCAGCAGTTCCAGGGGCCCCCCTAAAGCTTTCTTT. Translation gives CASSSRGPPKAFF. The chain joins TRBV27 to TRBJ1-1, with D perhaps matching TRBD1 (6 bases). CDR3 size: 13 residues. With 4 bases removed from V and 9 bases from J, the gap between germline ends came to 15 bases. Germline loops: CDR1 MNHEY, CDR2 SMNVEV (reference sequence).

Ten or more counts support this clone. V is TRBV5-5 and J is TRBJ1-1, with 10 bases identical to TRBD1. The CDR3 has 16 residues. Germline loops: CDR1 SGHKS, CDR2 YYEKEE (reference sequence). Losses at the gene ends were 0 bases for V and 3 bases for J; bases not matched to a gene: 5. Here the CDR3 DNA reads TGTGCCAGCAGCTTGGTGGGACAGGGGATTTACACTGAAGCTTTCTTT. This translates into CASSLVGQGIYTEAFF.

This clone was observed many times. This chain uses TRBV6-5 with TRBJ2-7, with D unresolved. The length of the CDR3 is 17 residues. Trimming pared 0 bases from V and 2 bases from J, leaving 17 bases between. Germline V gene sequence: CDR1 MNHEY, CDR2 SVGAGI. The CDR3 coding sequence is TGTGCCAGCAGTTACTCGATTCCGGGCCGGTCCCCCTACGAGCAGTACTTC. Translation: CASSYSIPGRSPYEQYF.

This clone was counted at least ten times. The chain uses TRBV6-1 and TRBJ1-1; 10 positions agree with TRBD1. Germline V CDR1 and CDR2: MNHNS, SASEGT. The CDR3 consists of 13 residues. V lost 6 bases to trimming and J lost 10 bases; unmatched junction nucleotides: 8. CDR3 residues: CASRRTGGDSAFF. For the CDR3, the DNA is TGTGCCAGCAGACGGACAGGGGGAGATTCAGCTTTCTTT.

This clone occurred a few times. The chain employs TRBV14 and TRBJ2-1, with TRBD1 as a possible D gene (6 bases). Germline V gene sequence: CDR1 SGHDN, CDR2 FVKESK. V was clipped by 4 bases and J by 0 bases, with 10 bases between them. This CDR3 contains 15 residues. DNA for the CDR3: TGTGCCAGCAGCCTACAGGGCGTCTCCTACAATGAGCAGTTCTTC. Translation gives CASSLQGVSYNEQFF.

The table lists this clone with many counts. The gene calls are TRBV20-1 and TRBJ2-1; 9 bases are a match to TRBD2. CDR1 DFQATT and CDR2 SNEGSKA come from the germline V gene (reference sequence). CDR3 size: 14 residues. V lost 6 bases, J lost 6 bases, and 9 bases stayed unmatched. The CDR3 spells CSALAGAWPNEQFF. CDR3 sequence (DNA): TGCAGTGCGTTAGCGGGAGCTTGGCCCAATGAGCAGTTCTTC.

This clone was observed a few times. This may be a read error: a much more frequent sequence differs by one nucleotide. The CDR3 DNA sequence: TGCAGTGCTACCGGAGGAGTTAGCTCCTACGAGCAGTACTTC. This gives the protein CSATGGVSSYEQYF. This chain uses TRBV20-1 with TRBJ2-7, with D tentatively TRBD2 (5 bases). From germline, CDR1 is DFQATT and CDR2 SNEGSKA (reference sequence). Trimming took 4 bases from V and 0 from J, leaving 13 bases between them. The CDR3 loop spans 14 amino acids.

The sample holds many counts of this clone. The rearrangement joins TRBV5-1 to TRBJ2-1; either TRBD1 or TRBD2 may fit D (6 bases each). V was pared by 0 bases and J by 3 bases, with 13 bases between. Germline V gives CDR1 SGHRS, CDR2 YFSETQ. The CDR3 loop spans 16 amino acids. The CDR3 sequence: CASSLVGGLGYNEQFF. The DNA of the CDR3 is TGCGCCAGCAGCTTGGTTGGGGGGCTAGGCTACAATGAGCAGTTCTTC.